This T cell receptor beta chain was retrieved from a study of beta chain features in type 1 diabetes. Sequencing targeted expressed TCRB transcripts, as all isolated RNA had been reverse transcribed. Here immunoSEQ multiplex PCR was the method, and the copy in TCRdb shows in-frame clones only, minus some. The sample lists 200,000 to 250,000 clones, around 68% occurring once. Sequencing was carried out using naive CD4+ T cells from blood. The origin of this receptor is a man in his thirties or forties in good health.

The CDR3 protein is CASSQDWGVYEQYF. The CDR3 coding sequence is TGCGCCAGCAGCCAAGATTGGGGAGTATACGAGCAGTACTTC. The V call is TRBV4-3, the J call TRBJ2-7, with D maybe TRBD2 (5 bases). Germline CDR1 LGHNA, CDR2 YSLEER. Trimming removed 0 bases from V and 4 bases from J, with 10 bases in between. The length of the CDR3 is 14 residues.